These T cell receptor beta chains were read from a single sample in a study of blood T cell repertoires in COVID-19. Profiled with immunoSEQ multiplex PCR; TCRdb holds only in-frame clones, not every one. The profile shows approximately 300,000 clones, approximately 89% of them singletons. Sequencing was carried out using PBMCs or T cells enriched from blood (not recorded which). These receptors were collected from a young woman who had recovered from COVID-19. Each CDR3 is given with its conserved first and last residue. A D gene is named only where the DNA matches it firmly. Size is omitted from some rows. Given values are once, few, many or a class for expanded clones.

V	size	D	J	CDR3
TRBV28	NA	TRBD1	TRBJ1-2	CASSPWTGINYGYTF
TRBV5-4	NA	TRBD1	TRBJ1-2	CASSEQGGANYGYTF
TRBV2	NA	NA	TRBJ2-3	CASSEAGGSWDTDTQYF
TRBV29-1	once	TRBD1	TRBJ2-7	CSVGARGSTYEQYF
TRBV7-2	NA	TRBD1	TRBJ1-1	CASSSGQGIEAFF
TRBV7-9	few	NA	TRBJ1-3	CASSHRRTGNTIYF
TRBV6-2/TRBV6-3	once	TRBD2	TRBJ2-2	CASSYFGRTSGLTGELFF
TRBV7-8	NA	NA	TRBJ1-1	CASSLALGGNTEAFF
TRBV30	NA	NA	TRBJ1-3	CARSFSGESAGNTIYF
TRBV7-9	NA	TRBD1	TRBJ1-1	CASSSPNRGNTEAFF
TRBV6-5	once	NA	TRBJ2-7	CASSADIYYEQYF
TRBV12-3/TRBV12-4	NA	NA	TRBJ1-1	CASSPRQDTEAFF
TRBV4-1	NA	NA	TRBJ2-5	CASSQNRVGTQETQYF
TRBV23-1	NA	TRBD1	TRBJ2-7	CASSQSGGQGCEQYF
TRBV24-1	NA	NA	TRBJ1-2	CATSAGSVQGLPGYGYTF
TRBV6-1	NA	NA	TRBJ1-4	CASSEAGWTNEKLFF
TRBV3-1/TRBV3-2	NA	TRBD1	TRBJ1-1	CASSQQGAWGRMNTEAFF
TRBV15	once	NA	TRBJ2-1	CATSRRREWEQFF
TRBV7-2	NA	TRBD2	TRBJ2-1	CASSLWSGTLNEQFF